Listed below are T cell receptor beta chains from one sample, sequenced in a study of breast tumors, draining lymph nodes, adjacent tissues. A single record per CDR3 protein comes from TCRdb applying MiXCR to the multiplex PCR reads. The sample consists of 17,000 or so distinct CDR3 sequences, about 45% of them appearing once. The specimen was breast tumor tissue. All receptors come from a female donor with breast cancer. Some clones in this sample may be carry-over from other donors' samples. Both conserved end residues are trimmed from each CDR3. Fields, in order: V gene, J gene, CDR3 protein.

TRBV6-1	TRBJ2-1	ASSELAGTYNEQF
TRBV12-3/TRBV12-4	TRBJ2-1	ASSSDLVRNEQF
TRBV5-4	TRBJ2-1	ASRTDLARRNEQF
TRBV5-1	TRBJ1-5	AGSLGQPNQPQH
TRBV11-3	TRBJ1-3	ASSPSPSSGNTIY
TRBV7-9	TRBJ2-5	ASSLGDTGGVDSTQY
TRBV6-2/TRBV6-3	TRBJ1-5	ASSWLESNQPQH
TRBV7-2	TRBJ2-1	ASSRLAGANEQF
TRBV7-9	TRBJ2-7	ASSPQGRGTSGRRGGYEQY
TRBV5-6	TRBJ1-6	ASSPPPGVRSPLH
TRBV12-3/TRBV12-4	TRBJ2-7	ASSQQGLEQY
TRBV7-3	TRBJ2-7	ASSPTGHGDEQY
TRBV27	TRBJ1-6	ASRGGYNSPLH
TRBV20-1	TRBJ1-4	TSLGQREKLF
TRBV6-2/TRBV6-3	TRBJ1-2	ASSYNYGYT
TRBV5-5	TRBJ1-2	ASSFQLGMSYT
TRBV12-3/TRBV12-4	TRBJ1-2	ASSLQGALTHRNYGYT
TRBV7-9	TRBJ2-5	ASTAGASFGLAETQY
TRBV6-9	TRBJ2-1	ASSQVWGAYNEQF
TRBV11-2	TRBJ1-2	ASSLVGSGRANYGYT
TRBV4-2	TRBJ1-2	ASSQDGGLWGYT
TRBV7-9	TRBJ2-5	ASNSRGWQTQETQC
TRBV10-3	TRBJ1-1	AISDRGGMRNTEAF
TRBV5-1	TRBJ1-6	ASSLAGQGSSPLH
TRBV4-1	TRBJ2-1	ASRPAGESNEQF
TRBV3-1	TRBJ2-1	ASSQRGEQF
TRBV28	TRBJ2-3	ASSLPGVGADTQY
TRBV5-1	TRBJ2-5	ASSSWAQYQETQY
TRBV14	TRBJ2-3	ASSQVMWDLPPADTQY
TRBV19	TRBJ1-2	VGCRPSRGYT
TRBV20-1	TRBJ1-6	SARVGTGANSPLH
TRBV6-4	TRBJ2-2	AISRQVANGELF
TRBV19	TRBJ2-1	ASMGPRLEQF
TRBV5-1	TRBJ2-7	ASSLLRGSYNEQY
TRBV11-2	TRBJ2-3	ASSSGTSGRTDTQY
TRBV6-4	TRBJ1-4	ASTPGTTASGAEEKLF
TRBV19	TRBJ2-7	ASSIAGQGSYEQY
TRBV4-1	TRBJ2-7	ASSQQDLTTTYEQY
TRBV7-9	TRBJ2-7	ASRRGLNYEQY
TRBV5-6	TRBJ2-2	ASSWTSGRVGELF
TRBV19	TRBJ2-1	ASSGTGTSGF
TRBV11-3	TRBJ2-7	ASSSTSGRNLRQY
TRBV10-2	TRBJ1-1	ASGDGDTVNTEAF
TRBV20-1	TRBJ2-3	SAKKGLAGSTDTQY
TRBV7-8	TRBJ2-2	ASSLGRFGTGELF
TRBV12-5	TRBJ2-7	ATGAGTSGRSHEQY
TRBV7-3	TRBJ1-6	ASSLTWTGNSPLH
TRBV11-2	TRBJ2-7	ASSLGAYEQY
TRBV3-1	TRBJ2-3	TSSQQGTSRVTDTQY
TRBV20-1	TRBJ2-3	SARGTSGRTADTQY
TRBV11-1	TRBJ2-3	ASSLVGTATQY
TRBV9	TRBJ1-5	ASSATGGNYGYTFGSGTSQPQH
TRBV6-5	TRBJ2-7	ASSFRDRGHEQY